Presented here are 22 T cell receptor beta chains from one specimen sequenced in a study of CD8 T cells in ankylosing spondylitis. TCRdb recomputed calls from the 5' RACE reads with MiXCR, one row per CDR3 protein. The sample carries roughly 250,000 distinct CDR3 sequences, roughly 8.6% recorded once. The sample consisted of blood, either unsorted or a sorted T cell fraction (not recorded which). All receptors come from a male donor with ankylosing spondylitis or in good health (not recorded which).

This clonotype was recorded many times. The gene calls are TRBV7-2 and TRBJ2-7; TRBD2 agrees at 10 bases. The CDR3 is 16 residues long. The germline V gene encodes CDR1 SGHTA and CDR2 FQGNSA. The junction had 9 bases not matched to a gene; V was cut back by 5 bases and J by 2 bases. The CDR3 DNA sequence: TGTGCCAGCAGCCCAACGGGACTAGCGTGGACCTACGAGCAGTACTTC. Translation gives CASSPTGLAWTYEQYF.

This clonotype was seen ten or more times. The genes are TRBV7-6 and TRBJ1-5, with D hard to call. CDR3 length: 13 amino acids. Trimming removed 5 bases at V and 4 bases at J, with 9 bases between. Looked up from germline, CDR1 is SGHVS and CDR2 is FNYEAQ. The CDR3 coding sequence is TGTGCCAGCAGCCCTCGAGCGAATCAGCCCCAGCATTTT. Amino acids: CASSPRANQPQHF.

This clonotype has a count of ten or more. V usage is TRBV7-2 and J usage is TRBJ2-7, with 8 bases lining up with TRBD2. This CDR3 has 14 residues. The V gene's germline CDR1 is SGHTA and CDR2 FQGNSA. Losses at the gene ends were 6 bases for V and 3 bases for J; bases not matched to a gene: 7. In nucleotides, the CDR3 is TGTGCCAGCAGACAGAACCGGGGGGGCTACGAGCAGTACTTC. Translation gives CASRQNRGGYEQYF. Complete variable domain (other parts from reference TRBV7-2 and TRBJ2-7): GAGVSQSPSNKVTEKGKDVELRCDPISGHTALYWYRQSLGQGLEFLIYFQGNSAPDKSGLPSDRFSAERTGGSVSTLTIQRTQQEDSAVYLCASRQNRGGYEQYFGPGTRLTVT.

This sequence joins TRBV27 and TRBJ2-7; a possible D gene is TRBD1 (6 bases). Germline V gene data show CDR1 as MNHEY and CDR2 as SMNVEV (reference sequence). There are 15 residues in the CDR3. Between the trimmed V and J ends, which lost 6 bases and 0 bases, there was a span of 15 bases. The CDR3 loop is CASSATGTYSYEQYF. CDR3 nucleotide sequence: TGTGCCAGCAGCGCCACCGGGACATACTCCTACGAGCAGTACTTC.

J is TRBJ1-1 and V is TRBV12-3 or TRBV12-4, with a possible D match to TRBD1 (5 bases). There are 15 residues in the CDR3. The ends were cut back, 6 bases at V and 0 bases at J, with 14 bases in the middle. CDR3 sequence: CASRGVGGLNTEAFF. The CDR3 DNA follows: TGTGCCAGCAGGGGCGTGGGGGGGTTGAACACTGAAGCTTTCTTT.

The V call is TRBV30, the J call TRBJ2-2; 7 bases align to TRBD2. This CDR3 has 13 residues. V lost 5 bases, J lost 5 bases, and 5 bases stayed unmatched. Germline assignment: CDR1 GTSNPN and CDR2 SVGIG (reference sequence). The CDR3 DNA reads TGTGCCTGGCGAATCGGGAGGACCGGGGAGCTGTTTTTT. It translates to CAWRIGRTGELFF.

This clonotype was counted only a few times. The chain has TRBV7-6 and TRBJ2-3; D is ambiguous. V shed 3 bases and J shed 4 bases, with 11 bases lying between them. Germline loops: CDR1 SGHVS, CDR2 FNYEAQ. The CDR3 is 14 amino acids. CDR3 sequence reads: CASSFGGSADTQYF. DNA of the CDR3: TGTGCCAGCAGCTTCGGCGGAAGTGCAGATACGCAGTATTTT.

About this clonotype: This may be a read error, as it is one base from a much larger clone. The CDR3 protein is CASSQDRGLQGRELFF. DNA of the CDR3: TGTGCCAGCTCGCAGGATAGAGGGCTCCAGGGTAGGGAGCTGTTTTTT. The rearrangement uses TRBV3-1 and TRBJ2-2; D tentatively reads TRBD1 or TRBD2 (5 bases each). The V gene's germline CDR1 is LGHDT and CDR2 YNNKEL (reference sequence). The CDR3 loop spans 16 amino acids. V was shortened by 8 bases and J by 9 bases, with 25 bases between the two germline ends.

The chain carries TRBV14 and TRBJ1-6; the match to TRBD1 covers 7 bases. Germline V gene sequence: CDR1 SGHDN, CDR2 FVKESK. Losses at the gene ends were 1 base for V and 6 bases for J; bases not matched to a gene: 6. The CDR3 consists of 16 residues. The CDR3 bases are TGTGCCAGCAGCCAAGGGACAGGCCCTTTTAATTCACCCCTCCACTTT. Protein: CASSQGTGPFNSPLHF.

In its sample, this clonotype was seen many times. The CDR3 sequence: CASSQHLTGTSYEQYF. CDR3 nucleotides: TGCGCCAGCAGCCAACACTTGACAGGGACCTCCTACGAGCAGTACTTC. The chain recombines TRBV4-3 with TRBJ2-7, with 7 bases identical to TRBD1. This CDR3 is built from 16 residues. V was clipped by 2 bases and J by 0 bases; unmatched bases: 7. The germline V gene has CDR1 LGHNA and CDR2 YSLEER.

This clonotype was found many times. This rearrangement joins TRBV4-3 to TRBJ1-3; D gene uncertain. The CDR3 extends over 16 amino acids. CDR1 is LGHNA and CDR2 is YSLEER in the germline V gene. Trimming stripped 0 bases from V and 4 bases from J, with 13 bases between. The CDR3 reads CASSQDPTFRGNTIYF. The CDR3 nucleotides are TGCGCCAGCAGCCAAGACCCCACATTTCGGGGAAACACCATATATTTT.

This clonotype was found many times. V and J are TRBV12-3 or TRBV12-4 and TRBJ2-1, with 14 bases lining up with TRBD2. The CDR3 loop spans 15 amino acids. The junction had 5 bases not matched to a gene; V was cut back by 5 bases and J by 8 bases. The CDR3 region is CASSATSGRVYEQFF. CDR3 bases: TGTGCCAGCAGTGCGACTAGCGGGAGGGTCTATGAGCAGTTCTTC.

This clonotype was observed at least ten times. The chain has TRBV5-1 and TRBJ2-2, with D possibly being TRBD2 (6 bases). The germline V and J ends were trimmed by 2 bases and 6 bases, with 11 bases remaining between them. The germline gives CDR1 SGHRS, CDR2 YFSETQ. This CDR3 contains 14 residues. Here the CDR3 DNA reads TGCGCCAGCAGCTTCGGGGGAGGCCCCGGGGAGCTGTTTTTT. Encoded protein: CASSFGGGPGELFF.

V gene TRBV30 combines with J gene TRBJ2-3; tentatively, D is TRBD1 (6 bases). Trimming stripped 2 bases from V and 0 bases from J, with 12 bases between. Germline CDR1 reads GTSNPN; CDR2 reads SVGIG (reference sequence). CDR3 size: 15 residues. The CDR3 region has the DNA TGTGCCTGGAGTCTTGGGGGCAGAAGCACAGATACGCAGTATTTT. Translating gives CAWSLGGRSTDTQYF.

This clonotype was found many times. This chain uses TRBV5-1 with TRBJ1-5; no definite D call. V shed 2 bases and J shed 9 bases, with 12 bases lying between them. The CDR3 has 13 residues. CDR1 is SGHRS and CDR2 is YFSETQ in the germline V gene. CDR3 region: CASSLTGPRPQHF. The CDR3, as DNA: TGCGCCAGCAGCTTAACCGGCCCCAGGCCCCAGCATTTT.

At least ten counts were recorded for this clonotype. The chain's CDR3 is CASSLAQYTDTQYF. CDR3 sequence (DNA): TGTGCCAGCAGCTTGGCACAGTACACAGATACGCAGTATTTT. The gene calls are TRBV5-6 and TRBJ2-3; D gene unclear. The CDR3 spans 14 residues. V was trimmed by 0 bases and J by 2 bases, leaving 7 bases between them. In germline, CDR1 is SGHDT, CDR2 YYEEEE.

Ten or more counts support this clonotype. The J gene is TRBJ2-7, the V gene TRBV27, with no clear D. The V and J ends lost 2 bases and 3 bases respectively, with 8 bases between them. Germline V gives CDR1 MNHEY, CDR2 SMNVEV (reference sequence). The CDR3 is 13 amino acids. The chain's CDR3 is CASSLRQGYEQYF. CDR3 sequence (DNA): TGTGCCAGCAGTTTAAGGCAAGGCTACGAGCAGTACTTC.

This clonotype was found a few times. The chain uses TRBV20-1 and TRBJ2-2; 7 bases fit TRBD1. The V gene's germline CDR1 is DFQATT and CDR2 SNEGSKA (reference sequence). V dropped 6 bases and J dropped 1; count of bases not matched to a gene: 5. This CDR3 is 14 amino acids long. In nucleotides, the CDR3 is TGCAGTGCCCCCAACAGGGGGAACACCGGGGAGCTGTTTTTT. Residues: CSAPNRGNTGELFF.

This clonotype came up many times. The V and J genes are TRBV7-2 and TRBJ2-3, with D perhaps matching TRBD2 (6 bases). V was clipped by 3 bases and J by 4 bases, with 17 bases between them. This CDR3 contains 16 residues. The germline gives CDR1 SGHTA, CDR2 FQGNSA. For the CDR3, the DNA is TGTGCCAGCAGCTTTGTATCCGGGAGTACCGCAGATACGCAGTATTTT. This gives the protein CASSFVSGSTADTQYF.

There are many counts of this clonotype. V is TRBV5-1 and J is TRBJ2-5; 12 nucleotides align to TRBD2. V lost 0 bases and J lost 7; bases outside the gene matches: 13. CDR3 length: 18 amino acids. The germline CDR1 and CDR2 sequences are SGHRS and YFSETQ. CDR3 loop: CASSLDLAGGNLRRTQYF. The CDR3 DNA is TGCGCCAGCAGCTTGGACCTAGCGGGAGGGAACCTCCGTCGGACCCAGTACTTC.

This clonotype was detected a few times. V and J are TRBV7-2 and TRBJ2-3, with 7 bases matching TRBD1. Germline V gene data show CDR1 as SGHTA and CDR2 as FQGNSA. This CDR3 has 16 amino acids. Trimming removed 5 bases from V and 0 bases from J; junction bases left unmatched: 8. CDR3 in DNA: TGTGCCAGCAGCCCCCCGGGACAGCCTAGCACAGATACGCAGTATTTT. Translating gives CASSPPGQPSTDTQYF.

This clonotype turned up a few times. CDR3 coding DNA: TGTGCCAGCAGTGGGACGGGGGTCGATGGCTACACCTTC. Its protein is CASSGTGVDGYTF. The J gene is TRBJ1-2, the V gene TRBV27; D possibly corresponds to TRBD1 (5 bases). Germline assignment: CDR1 MNHEY and CDR2 SMNVEV (reference sequence). Trimming removed 5 bases at V and 6 bases at J, with 13 bases between. CDR3 length equals 13 residues.